This section outlines one T cell receptor (beta chain) sequence together with its context. Its target is not known. This sample is drawn from a study of graft-versus-host responses after intestinal transplantation. Study-level background: Once they had received anti-thymocyte globulin induction, all recipients took tacrolimus and steroids for approximately three years.

Points from the study as a whole: Ileal or blood samples showed some GvH clones first, and such clones were also found in recipient marrow.

Measured with immunoSEQ multiplex PCR; TCRdb has only the in-frame clones, and not every one. The sample has under 20,000 clones; 86% are singletons. V lost 3 bases and J 5 bases, leaving 10 bases between the germline ends. The germline gives CDR1 SEHNR, CDR2 FQNEAQ (reference sequence). The CDR3 sequence is 13 residues long. The chain couples TRBV7-9 to TRBJ2-5; no firm D call. This clonotype originated in a human patient who received an intestinal transplant, so some T cells may come from the graft donor. This material consisted of bone marrow, taken about 130 days after transplant. This chain's CDR3 is CASSFSFDETQYF. In DNA form, the CDR3 reads TGTGCCAGCAGCTTCAGCTTTGACGAGACCCAGTACTTC.